The present T cell receptor beta chain was sequenced within a study of PD-1 blockade in mismatch repair-deficient tumors. The overall study: Enrolled about 2012-2016, patients had progressing, pretreated mismatch repair-deficient cancers of approximately 13 types. General study results and limits: Tumor-resident clones, often undetectable pretreatment in blood, expanded then contracted after pembrolizumab.

Concerning this clone itself: The antigen is unknown.

CDR1 is SGHTA, CDR2 FQGNSA, per germline. The CDR3 has 14 residues. The V gene lost 5 bases and the J gene lost 0 bases, with 8 bases spanning the gap. The TCR-sequenced patients were a few responders to pembrolizumab. Method: immunoSEQ multiplex PCR; TCRdb's copy keeps in-frame clones and lacks some. The sample holds 100,000 to 150,000 clones, approximately 90% seen once. The chain recombines TRBV7-2 with TRBJ2-4; D is undetermined. Sequences were derived from peripheral blood, sampled 44 weeks after starting pembrolizumab. The sequence was obtained from an adult with mismatch repair-deficient cancer. The CDR3 nucleotides read TGTGCCAGCAGCCCCCCGGGAGCCAAAAACATTCAGTACTTC. It specifies CASSPPGAKNIQYF.